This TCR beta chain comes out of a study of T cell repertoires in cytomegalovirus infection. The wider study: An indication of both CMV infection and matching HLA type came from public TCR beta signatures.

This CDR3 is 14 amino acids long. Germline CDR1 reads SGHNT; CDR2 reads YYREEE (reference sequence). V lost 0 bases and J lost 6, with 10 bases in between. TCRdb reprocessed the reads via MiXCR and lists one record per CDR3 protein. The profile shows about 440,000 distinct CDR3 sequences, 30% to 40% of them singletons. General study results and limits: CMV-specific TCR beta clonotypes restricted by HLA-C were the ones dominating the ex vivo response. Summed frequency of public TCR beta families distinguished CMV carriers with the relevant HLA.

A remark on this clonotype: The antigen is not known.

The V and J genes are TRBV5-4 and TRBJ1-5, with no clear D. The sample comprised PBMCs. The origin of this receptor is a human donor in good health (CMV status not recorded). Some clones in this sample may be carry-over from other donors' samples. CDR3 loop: CASSLVPNGQPQHF. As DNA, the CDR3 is TGTGCCAGCAGCTTGGTTCCCAATGGTCAGCCCCAGCATTTT. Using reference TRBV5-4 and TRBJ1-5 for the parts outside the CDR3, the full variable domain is ETGVTQSPTHLIKTRGQQVTLRCSSQSGHNTVSWYQQALGQGPQFIFQYYREEENGRGNFPPRFSGLQFPNYSSELNVNALELDDSALYLCASSLVPNGQPQHFGDGTRLSIL.